This T cell receptor beta chain was documented in a study of radiotherapy plus CTLA-4 blockade in lung cancer. Study-level information: In approximately 17% of patients, objective responses were seen; around 31% had disease control.

Profiling relied on immunoSEQ multiplex PCR, and the TCRdb table lists in-frame clones only, not all of them. The table lists under 50,000 clones, 79% of them singletons. Sequences were derived from peripheral blood, sampled from a patient treated with radiotherapy plus ipilimumab. The clonotype comes from a human donor with non-small cell lung cancer that progressed on radiotherapy plus ipilimumab.

The DNA for the CDR3 is TGTGCTAGTGGTTTCGGGGACAGGGGGTTTCAGTTCTTC. This gives the protein CASGFGDRGFQFF. The rearrangement uses TRBV12-5 and TRBJ2-1; TRBD1 agrees at 11 bases. The CDR3 spans 13 residues. CDR1 and CDR2 (germline): LGHNT, FRNRAP. The ends lost 3 bases at V and 13 bases at J; junction bases unmatched: 5. The whole variable domain, remainder taken from reference TRBV12-5 and TRBJ2-1, is DARVTQTPRHKVTEMGQEVTMRCQPILGHNTVFWYRQTMMQGLELLAYFRNRAPLDDSGMPKDRFSAEMPDATLATLKIQPSEPRDSAVYFCASGFGDRGFQFFGPGTRLTVL.